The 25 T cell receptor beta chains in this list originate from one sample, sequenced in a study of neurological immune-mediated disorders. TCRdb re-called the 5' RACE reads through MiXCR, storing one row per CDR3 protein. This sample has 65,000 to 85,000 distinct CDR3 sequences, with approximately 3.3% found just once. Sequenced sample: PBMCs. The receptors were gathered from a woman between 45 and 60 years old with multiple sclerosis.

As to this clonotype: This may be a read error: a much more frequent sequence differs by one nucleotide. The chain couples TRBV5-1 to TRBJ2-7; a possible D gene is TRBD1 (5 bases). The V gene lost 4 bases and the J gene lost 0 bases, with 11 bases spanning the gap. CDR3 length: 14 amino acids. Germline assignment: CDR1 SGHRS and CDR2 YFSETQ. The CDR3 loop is CASSPWTYSYEQYF. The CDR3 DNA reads TGCGCCAGCAGCCCCTGGACATACTCCTACGAGCAGTACTTC.

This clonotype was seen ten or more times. DNA for the CDR3: TGTGCCAGCTCGTTCGGACAGGTGGTCGGTAGCGGCTACACCTTC. This gives the protein CASSFGQVVGSGYTF. The V call is TRBV18, the J call TRBJ1-2; 7 bases align to TRBD1. V lost 6 bases to trimming and J lost 8 bases; unmatched junction nucleotides: 15. CDR1 is KGHSH, CDR2 LQKENI, per germline. The CDR3 sequence is 15 residues long.

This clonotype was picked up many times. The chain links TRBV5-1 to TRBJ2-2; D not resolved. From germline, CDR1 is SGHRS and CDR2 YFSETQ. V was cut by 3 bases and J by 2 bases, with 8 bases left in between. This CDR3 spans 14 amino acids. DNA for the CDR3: TGCGCCAGCAGCTCCTTACATAACACCGGGGAGCTGTTTTTT. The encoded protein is CASSSLHNTGELFF.

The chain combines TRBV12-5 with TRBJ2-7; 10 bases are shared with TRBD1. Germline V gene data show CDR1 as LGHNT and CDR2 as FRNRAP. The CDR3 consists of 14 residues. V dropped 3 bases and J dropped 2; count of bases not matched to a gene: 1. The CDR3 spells CASGFGQGAYEQYF. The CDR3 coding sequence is TGTGCTAGTGGTTTTGGACAGGGGGCCTACGAGCAGTACTTC.

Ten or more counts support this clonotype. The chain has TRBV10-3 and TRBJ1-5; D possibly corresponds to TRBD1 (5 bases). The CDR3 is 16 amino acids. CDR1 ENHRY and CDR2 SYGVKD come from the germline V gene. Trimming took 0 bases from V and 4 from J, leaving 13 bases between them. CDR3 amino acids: CAISESIGGRNQPQHF. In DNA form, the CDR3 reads TGTGCCATCAGTGAGTCGATCGGGGGTCGGAATCAGCCCCAGCATTTT.

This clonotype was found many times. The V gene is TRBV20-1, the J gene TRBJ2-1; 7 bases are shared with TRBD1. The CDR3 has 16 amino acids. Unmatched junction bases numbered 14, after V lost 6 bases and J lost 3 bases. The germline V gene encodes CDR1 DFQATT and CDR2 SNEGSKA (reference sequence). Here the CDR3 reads CSAQKNKGGVYNEQFF. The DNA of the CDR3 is TGCAGTGCCCAAAAAAATAAAGGGGGCGTCTACAATGAGCAGTTCTTC.

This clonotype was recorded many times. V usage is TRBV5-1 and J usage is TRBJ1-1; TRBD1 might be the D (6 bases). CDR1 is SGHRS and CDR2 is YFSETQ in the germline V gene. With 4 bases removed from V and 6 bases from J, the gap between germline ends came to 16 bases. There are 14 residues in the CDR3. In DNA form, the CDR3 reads TGCGCCAGCAGCCCGGGGGGGGGCGGCCCTGAAGCTTTCTTT. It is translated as CASSPGGGGPEAFF.

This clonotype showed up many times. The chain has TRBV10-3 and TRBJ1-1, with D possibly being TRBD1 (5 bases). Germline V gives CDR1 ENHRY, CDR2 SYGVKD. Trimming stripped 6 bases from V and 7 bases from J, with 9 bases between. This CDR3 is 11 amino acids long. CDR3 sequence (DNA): TGTGCCATCAGAGACAGCAATGAAGCTTTCTTT. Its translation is CAIRDSNEAFF.

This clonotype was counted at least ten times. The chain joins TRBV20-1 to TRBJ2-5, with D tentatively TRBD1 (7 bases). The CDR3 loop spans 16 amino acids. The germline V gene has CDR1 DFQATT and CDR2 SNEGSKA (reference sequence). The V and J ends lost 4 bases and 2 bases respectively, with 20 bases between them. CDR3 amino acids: CSAIFSRGATQETQYF. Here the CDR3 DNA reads TGCAGTGCTATCTTCTCCAGGGGGGCGACACAAGAGACCCAGTACTTC.

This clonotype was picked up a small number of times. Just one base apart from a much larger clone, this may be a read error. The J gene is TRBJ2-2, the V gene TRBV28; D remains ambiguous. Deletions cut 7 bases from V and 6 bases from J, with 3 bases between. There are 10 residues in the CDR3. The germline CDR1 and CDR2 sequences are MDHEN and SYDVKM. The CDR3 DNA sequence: TGTGCCAGCAACCCCGGGGAGCTGTTTTTT. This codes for CASNPGELFF. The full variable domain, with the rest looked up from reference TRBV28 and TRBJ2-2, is DVKVTQSSRYLVKRTGEKVFLECVQDMDHENMFWYRQDPGLGLRLIYFSYDVKMKEKGDIPEGYSVSREKKERFSLILESASTNQTSMYLCASNPGELFFGEGSRLTVL.

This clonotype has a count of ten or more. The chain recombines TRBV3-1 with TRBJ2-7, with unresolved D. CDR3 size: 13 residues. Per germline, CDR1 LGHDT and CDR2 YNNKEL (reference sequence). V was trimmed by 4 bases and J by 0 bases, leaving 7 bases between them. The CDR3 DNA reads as TGTGCCAGCAGCCCAGCCTTCTCCTACGAGCAGTACTTC. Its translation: CASSPAFSYEQYF.

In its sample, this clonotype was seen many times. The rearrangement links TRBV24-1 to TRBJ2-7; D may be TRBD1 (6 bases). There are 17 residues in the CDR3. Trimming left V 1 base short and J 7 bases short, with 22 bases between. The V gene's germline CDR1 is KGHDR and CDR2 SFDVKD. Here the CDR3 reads CATSDFGTGTPPGEQYV. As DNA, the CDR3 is TGTGCCACCAGTGATTTTGGGACCGGGACACCGCCGGGGGAGCAGTACGTC.

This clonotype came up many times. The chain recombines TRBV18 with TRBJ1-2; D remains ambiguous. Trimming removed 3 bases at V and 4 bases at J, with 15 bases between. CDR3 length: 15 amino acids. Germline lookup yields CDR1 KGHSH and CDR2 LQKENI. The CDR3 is CASSPSGDSGYGYTF. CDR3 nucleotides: TGTGCCAGCTCACCTTCCGGAGACTCAGGCTATGGCTACACCTTC.

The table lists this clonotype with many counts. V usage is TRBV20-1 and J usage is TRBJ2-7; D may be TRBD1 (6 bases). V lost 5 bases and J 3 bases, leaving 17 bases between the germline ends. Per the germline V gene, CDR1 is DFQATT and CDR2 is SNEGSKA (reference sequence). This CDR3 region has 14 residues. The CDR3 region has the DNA TGCAGTGCTCGGAAGAGGGCGACAGGCTACGAGCAGTACGTC. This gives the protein CSARKRATGYEQYV.

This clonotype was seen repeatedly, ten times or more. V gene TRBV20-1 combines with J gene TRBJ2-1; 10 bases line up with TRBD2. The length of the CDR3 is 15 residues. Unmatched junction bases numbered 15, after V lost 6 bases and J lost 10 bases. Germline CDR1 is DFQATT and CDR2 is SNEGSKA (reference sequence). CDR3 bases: TGCAGTGCGACCGACCTAGCGGGGGCCACTAGAGAGCAGTTCTTC. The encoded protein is CSATDLAGATREQFF.

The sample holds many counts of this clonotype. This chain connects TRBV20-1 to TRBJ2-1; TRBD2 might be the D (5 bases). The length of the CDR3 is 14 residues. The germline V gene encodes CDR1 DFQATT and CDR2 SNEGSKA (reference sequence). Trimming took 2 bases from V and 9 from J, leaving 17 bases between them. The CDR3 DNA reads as TGCAGTGCTAGACTTCCGCTAGCTGTCGGTGAGCAGTTCTTC. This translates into CSARLPLAVGEQFF.

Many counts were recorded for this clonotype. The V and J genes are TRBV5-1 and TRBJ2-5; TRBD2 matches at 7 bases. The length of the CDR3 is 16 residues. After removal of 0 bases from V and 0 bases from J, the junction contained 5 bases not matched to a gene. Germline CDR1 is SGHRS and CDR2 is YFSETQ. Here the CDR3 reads CASSLGLAANQETQYF. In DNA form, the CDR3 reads TGCGCCAGCAGCTTGGGGCTAGCGGCCAACCAAGAGACCCAGTACTTC. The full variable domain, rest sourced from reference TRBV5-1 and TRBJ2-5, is KAGVTQTPRYLIKTRGQQVTLSCSPISGHRSVSWYQQTPGQGLQFLFEYFSETQRNKGNFPGRFSGRQFSNSRSEMNVSTLELGDSALYLCASSLGLAANQETQYFGPGTRLLVL.

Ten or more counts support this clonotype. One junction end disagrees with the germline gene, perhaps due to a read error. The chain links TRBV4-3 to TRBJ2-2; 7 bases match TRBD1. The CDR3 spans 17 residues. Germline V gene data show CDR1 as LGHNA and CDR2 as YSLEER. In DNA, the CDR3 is TGCGCCAGCAGCAAAGATTACAGGGGCCGGAACACCGGGGAGCTGTTTTTT. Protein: CASSKDYRGRNTGELFF.

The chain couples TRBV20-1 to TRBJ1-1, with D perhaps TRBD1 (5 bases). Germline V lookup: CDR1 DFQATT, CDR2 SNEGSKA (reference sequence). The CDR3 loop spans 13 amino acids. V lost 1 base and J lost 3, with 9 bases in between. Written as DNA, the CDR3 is TGCAGTGCTAGAGTAGGGGCCGACACTGAAGCTTTCTTT. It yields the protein CSARVGADTEAFF.

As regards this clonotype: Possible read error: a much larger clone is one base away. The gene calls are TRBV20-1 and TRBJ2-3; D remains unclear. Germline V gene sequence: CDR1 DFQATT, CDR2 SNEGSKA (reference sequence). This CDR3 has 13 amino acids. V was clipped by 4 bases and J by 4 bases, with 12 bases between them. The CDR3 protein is CSATGGAPDTQYF. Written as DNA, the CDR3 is TGCAGTGCTACTGGCGGAGCCCCAGATACGCAGTATTTT.

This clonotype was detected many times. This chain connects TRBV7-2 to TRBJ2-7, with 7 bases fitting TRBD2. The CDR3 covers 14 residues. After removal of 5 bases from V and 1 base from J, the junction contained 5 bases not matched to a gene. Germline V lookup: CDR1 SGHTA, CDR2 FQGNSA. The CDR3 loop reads CASSLERGSYEQYF. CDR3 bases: TGTGCCAGCAGCCTCGAGCGGGGTTCCTACGAGCAGTACTTC.

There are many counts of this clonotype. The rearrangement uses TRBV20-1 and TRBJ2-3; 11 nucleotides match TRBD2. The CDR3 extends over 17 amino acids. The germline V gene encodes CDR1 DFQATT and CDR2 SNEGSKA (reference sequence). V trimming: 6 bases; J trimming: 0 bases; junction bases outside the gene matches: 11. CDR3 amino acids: CSAKRIAGGLSTDTQYF. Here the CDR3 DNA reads TGCAGTGCCAAGCGAATAGCGGGGGGGCTTAGCACAGATACGCAGTATTTT.

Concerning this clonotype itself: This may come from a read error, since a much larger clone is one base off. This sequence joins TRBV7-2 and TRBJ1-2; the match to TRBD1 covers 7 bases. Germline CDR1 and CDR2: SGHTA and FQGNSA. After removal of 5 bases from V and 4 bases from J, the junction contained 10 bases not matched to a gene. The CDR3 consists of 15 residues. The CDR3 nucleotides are TGTGCCAGCAGCCTCGAGGGGGCGCAGGCCTATGGCTACACCTTC. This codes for CASSLEGAQAYGYTF. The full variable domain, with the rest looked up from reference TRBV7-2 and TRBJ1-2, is GAGVSQSPSNKVTEKGKDVELRCDPISGHTALYWYRQSLGQGLEFLIYFQGNSAPDKSGLPSDRFSAERTGGSVSTLTIQRTQQEDSAVYLCASSLEGAQAYGYTFGSGTRLTVV.

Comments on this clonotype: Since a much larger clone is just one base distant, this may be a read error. The CDR3 DNA reads TGTGCCAGCAGCTTAGGGACGAGCTACTACAATGAGCAGTTCTTC. It is translated as CASSLGTSYYNEQFF. The genes are TRBV7-2 and TRBJ2-1; D not resolved. V dropped 1 base and J dropped 3 bases, with 10 bases sitting between them. The CDR3 spans 15 residues. CDR1 is SGHTA and CDR2 is FQGNSA in the germline V gene.

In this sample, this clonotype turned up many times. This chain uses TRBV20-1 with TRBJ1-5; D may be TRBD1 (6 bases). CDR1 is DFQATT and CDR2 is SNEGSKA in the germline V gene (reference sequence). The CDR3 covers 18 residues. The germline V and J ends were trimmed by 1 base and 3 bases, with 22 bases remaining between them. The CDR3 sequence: CSARGGGRGGRSNQPQHF. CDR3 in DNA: TGCAGTGCTAGAGGAGGGGGAAGGGGGGGGCGCTCCAATCAGCCCCAGCATTTT.